This T cell receptor beta chain was sequenced during a study of blood T cell repertoires in COVID-19. As for the study in general: From T cells, B-cell-depleted T cells, or PBMCs came the material, which was cDNA or gDNA.

Enrolled through a virtual design, the participants were between roughly 18 and 90 years of age and came from 24 US areas. Donors were grouped by their self-reported clinical history. V was pared by 5 bases and J by 3 bases, with 16 bases of the junction left unmatched. Germline V gene lookup returns CDR1 LNHDA and CDR2 SQIVND (reference sequence). The CDR3 has 18 residues. Profiling relied on immunoSEQ multiplex PCR, and the TCRdb table lists in-frame clones only, not all of them. In the table there are 200,000 to 250,000 clones, 90% of which are singletons. V and J are TRBV19 and TRBJ2-5, with 9 bases identical to TRBD2. The sequenced sample was PBMCs or T cells enriched from blood (not recorded which). The receptor was isolated from a man in his fifties who had been exposed to COVID-19. The CDR3 here is CASSSNDPTSGLEETQYF. The CDR3 DNA reads TGTGCCAGTAGTTCAAACGACCCAACTAGCGGGTTGGAAGAGACCCAGTACTTC.